This T cell receptor (beta chain) was identified during a study of cytomegalovirus exposure and HLA in healthy donors. A word on this clone: The antigen is not known.

Researchers ran the PCR with 60 Vbeta and 13 Jbeta primers. Methods used by the authors: Later, some 75 million unique TCR beta chains were counted in an analysis, and around 11 million of them were shared. Produced via immunoSEQ multiplex PCR; TCRdb's table is partial and in-frame only. V and J calls and clone size come straight from that table; D and trimming were deduced from the DNA. Among approximately 110,000 clones listed, around 75% were seen once. The V segment lost 7 bases and the J segment 4 bases; nucleotides outside the gene matches: 4. The CDR3 spans 13 residues. Germline V gives CDR1 SNHLY, CDR2 FYNNEI. Study-wide results and caveats: Some V segments, including TRBV6-2 and TRBV6-3, were excluded as indistinguishable.

The specimen was PBMCs. The chain is built from TRBV2 and TRBJ1-2; 9 bases fit TRBD1. The TCR originated in a man in his sixties in good health and CMV-seropositive. The DNA of the CDR3 is TGTGCCAGCACCCCGGGACAGGGCTATGGCTACACCTTC. Encoded protein: CASTPGQGYGYTF.